This T cell receptor beta chain was retrieved from a study of T cells after yellow fever vaccination. TCRdb analysed the 5' RACE reads with MiXCR anew, one entry per CDR3 protein. Of 450,000 to 550,000 distinct CDR3 sequences in the sample, 20% to 25% were seen once. This clonotype was seen a few times. The origin of this receptor is a man aged 18 to 30 who received the YFV17D yellow fever vaccine. The input for sequencing was PBMCs, taken less than 25 days after the first yellow fever vaccination.

In DNA form, the CDR3 reads TGCAGTGCTAGGGTGACAGGGGCCCGCGAGACCCAGTACTTC. Translated, it gives CSARVTGARETQYF. The rearrangement uses TRBV20-1 and TRBJ2-5; 8 nucleotides match TRBD1. Per germline, CDR1 DFQATT and CDR2 SNEGSKA (reference sequence). The CDR3 spans 14 residues. V dropped 3 bases and J dropped 5; count of bases not matched to a gene: 8.